A single sample gave rise to the 22 T cell receptor beta chains below, sequenced in a study of shared clonotypes between healthy human individuals. Terminally differentiated effector memory CD45RA+ cells were excluded from the naive CD8 cells, which were CD45RO-negative and positively selected for CCR7. Measured with immunoSEQ multiplex PCR; TCRdb has only the in-frame clones, and not every one. Seen here are some 2,100,000 clones, 93% observed once, and the top ten hold approximately 1.7%. Sequences were obtained from naive CD8+ T cells from PBMCs. The receptors were sampled from a man younger than 35 in good health. Some clones in this sample may be carry-over from other donors' samples.

The V and J genes are TRBV15 and TRBJ2-7; the D is unclear. V shed 4 bases and J shed 2 bases, with 6 bases lying between them. Germline V lookup: CDR1 LNHNV, CDR2 YYDKDF (reference sequence). CDR3 length: 12 amino acids. CDR3 region: CATSKWAYEQYF. As DNA, the CDR3 is TGTGCCACCAGCAAATGGGCCTACGAGCAGTACTTC.

With regard to this clone: Other nucleotide sequences from this sample produce the same CDR3. The chain is built from TRBV7-9 and TRBJ2-7; D is possibly TRBD1 (6 bases). The CDR3 has 14 residues. V shed 4 bases and J shed 3 bases, with 13 bases lying between them. Germline CDR1 SEHNR, CDR2 FQNEAQ (reference sequence). CDR3 loop: CASSSRTDSYEQYF. In nucleotides, the CDR3 is TGTGCCAGCAGCTCTCGGACGGACAGCTACGAGCAGTACTTC.

This chain uses TRBV5-1 with TRBJ2-1; 8 bases align to TRBD2. V lost 3 bases and J lost 6; bases outside the gene matches: 8. From germline, CDR1 is SGHRS and CDR2 YFSETQ. This CDR3 has 15 amino acids. CDR3 nucleotide sequence: TGCGCCAGCAGCTGGGGACTAGGATGGGGCAATGAGCAGTTCTTC. Amino acid sequence: CASSWGLGWGNEQFF.

The genes are TRBV7-9 and TRBJ1-4; tentative D call: TRBD1 (5 bases). Per germline, CDR1 SEHNR and CDR2 FQNEAQ (reference sequence). Trimming shortened V by 5 bases and J by 5 bases, and 15 bases separated the two germline ends. The CDR3 runs to 15 residues. The CDR3 reads CASSPPGTENEKLFF. The CDR3 DNA follows: TGTGCCAGCAGCCCCCCCGGGACCGAGAATGAAAAACTGTTTTTT.

J is TRBJ2-6 and V is TRBV7-9, with D perhaps matching TRBD1 or TRBD2 (5 bases each). The CDR3 loop spans 14 amino acids. The germline V and J ends were trimmed by 6 bases and 0 bases, with 6 bases remaining between them. Germline V lookup: CDR1 SEHNR, CDR2 FQNEAQ (reference sequence). This chain's CDR3 is CASRGVSGANVLTF. The CDR3 nucleotides are TGTGCCAGCAGGGGGGTCTCTGGGGCCAACGTCCTGACTTTC.

As for this clone: Other DNA sequences from this sample encode an identical CDR3 as well. This chain uses TRBV30 with TRBJ2-1; D not certain. Germline V lookup: CDR1 GTSNPN, CDR2 SVGIG (reference sequence). V lost 0 bases and J 6 bases, leaving 3 bases between the germline ends. The CDR3 totals 11 residues. CDR3 sequence (DNA): TGTGCCTGGAGTGTATTCAATGAGCAGTTCTTC. Residues: CAWSVFNEQFF. Full variable domain (remainder filled in from reference TRBV30 and TRBJ2-1): SQTIHQWPATLVQPVGSPLSLECTVEGTSNPNLYWYRQAAGRGLQLLFYSVGIGQISSEVPQNLSASRPQDRQFILSSKKLLLSDSGFYLCAWSVFNEQFFGPGTRLTVL.

The V call is TRBV7-2, the J call TRBJ2-5; a weak D match, TRBD2 (6 bases). The CDR3 length is 14 residues. Germline CDR1 is SGHTA and CDR2 is FQGNSA. Trimming took off 1 base at V and 2 bases at J, with 8 bases between the two ends. This chain's CDR3 is CASSLDGGQETQYF. CDR3 coding DNA: TGTGCCAGCAGCTTAGACGGGGGTCAAGAGACCCAGTACTTC.

This chain connects TRBV7-9 to TRBJ2-7; 9 bases agree with TRBD1. Germline V gene data show CDR1 as SEHNR and CDR2 as FQNEAQ (reference sequence). V was pared by 4 bases and J by 7 bases, with 8 bases of the junction left unmatched. The CDR3 length is 14 residues. In nucleotides, the CDR3 is TGTGCCAGCAGCTCGGGACAGGGATTGGGAGAGCAGTACTTC. Protein sequence: CASSSGQGLGEQYF.

The chain employs TRBV11-2 and TRBJ2-7; possible D gene TRBD1, 5 bases. The V gene's germline CDR1 is SGHAT and CDR2 FQNNGV. The CDR3 extends over 14 amino acids. V dropped 3 bases and J dropped 6 bases, with 15 bases sitting between them. The CDR3 region has the DNA TGTGCCAGCAGCTTCTACCGAAGGGGCCTCGAGCAGTACTTC. Amino acid sequence: CASSFYRRGLEQYF.

The chain recombines TRBV7-2 with TRBJ2-1, with D possibly TRBD1 on 5 matching bases. In germline, CDR1 is SGHTA, CDR2 FQGNSA. This CDR3 region has 15 residues. The ends were cut back, 2 bases at V and 3 bases at J, with 11 bases in the middle. For the CDR3, the DNA is TGTGCCAGCAGCTTACCGAACACAGGCTACAATGAGCAGTTCTTC. Translated: CASSLPNTGYNEQFF.

This chain's CDR3 is CSVEARGGFGEQFF. DNA for the CDR3: TGCAGCGTTGAAGCACGAGGGGGGTTCGGTGAGCAGTTCTTC. The chain is built from TRBV29-1 and TRBJ2-1; TRBD1 or TRBD2 may be the D gene (6 bases each). The length of the CDR3 is 14 residues. From germline, CDR1 is SQVTM and CDR2 ANQGSEA. Trimming took 1 base from V and 9 from J, leaving 16 bases between them.

The chain links TRBV2 to TRBJ2-1, with TRBD2 matching 9 bases. The junction had 18 bases not matched to a gene; V was cut back by 6 bases and J by 6 bases. This CDR3 comprises 18 residues. Germline CDR1 reads SNHLY; CDR2 reads FYNNEI. This CDR3 reads CASSASPLAGGPINEQFF. As DNA, the CDR3 is TGTGCCAGCAGCGCTTCCCCCCTCGCGGGAGGGCCGATCAATGAGCAGTTCTTC.

This rearrangement joins TRBV9 to TRBJ2-3, with D perhaps TRBD1 (5 bases). The CDR3 is 16 amino acids. Germline V gives CDR1 SGDLS, CDR2 YYNGEE. Trimming removed 0 bases at V and 3 bases at J, with 14 bases between. CDR3 nucleotide sequence: TGTGCCAGCAGCGTAGCAGATAGTGCAGGGACAGATACGCAGTATTTT. The encoded protein is CASSVADSAGTDTQYF.

The V and J genes are TRBV25-1 and TRBJ2-1; 8 positions agree with TRBD2. The CDR3 is made up of 16 amino acids. J gave up 0 bases and V 6 bases, and 7 bases lay outside the gene matches. The germline CDR1 and CDR2 sequences are MGHDK and SYGVNS. CDR3 DNA sequence: TGTGCCAGCAGAGGGCTAGCGGGTAACTCCTACAATGAGCAGTTCTTC. Translating it yields CASRGLAGNSYNEQFF.

This sequence joins TRBV10-3 and TRBJ2-6; 7 bases map to TRBD2. Looked up from germline, CDR1 is ENHRY and CDR2 is SYGVKD. This CDR3 contains 17 residues. CDR3 in amino acids: CASRRGVESSGANVLTF. In nucleotides, the CDR3 is TGTGCGAGCCGTCGGGGGGTCGAGAGCTCTGGGGCCAACGTCCTGACTTTC.

The V and J genes are TRBV7-9 and TRBJ1-2; D not certain. CDR1 and CDR2 from the germline V gene are SEHNR and FQNEAQ (reference sequence). The length of the CDR3 is 12 residues. V shed 7 bases and J shed 0 bases, with 6 bases lying between them. CDR3 bases: TGTGCCAGCACCCCTTCTAACTATGGCTACACCTTC. Translated: CASTPSNYGYTF.

The chain couples TRBV28 to TRBJ1-2, with a tentative D call TRBD1 (5 bases). There are 15 residues in the CDR3. Trimming took 5 bases from V and 2 from J, leaving 15 bases between them. Germline assignment: CDR1 MDHEN and CDR2 SYDVKM. CDR3 loop: CASSGPGKGNYGYTF. CDR3 nucleotide sequence: TGTGCCAGCAGTGGACCCGGTAAGGGGAACTATGGCTACACCTTC.

CDR3 coding DNA: TGTGCCAGCAGCTTGCGGGAGGTGGATACGCAGTATTTT. Its protein is CASSLREVDTQYF. This chain links TRBV5-4 with TRBJ2-3; 7 nucleotides agree with TRBD2. Germline V lookup: CDR1 SGHNT, CDR2 YYREEE (reference sequence). The CDR3 length is 13 residues. V shed 1 base, J shed 6 bases, and the junction held 2 bases outside the gene matches.

The rearrangement uses TRBV18 and TRBJ2-5; D is possibly TRBD1 (6 bases). V shed 1 base and J shed 1 base, with 16 bases lying between them. In germline, CDR1 is KGHSH, CDR2 LQKENI. This CDR3 has 17 amino acids. The CDR3 loop reads CASSPRYRVDSQETQYF. The DNA of the CDR3 is TGTGCCAGCTCACCACGGTACAGGGTCGATTCCCAAGAGACCCAGTACTTC. The whole variable domain, filled in from reference TRBV18 and TRBJ2-5, reads NAGVMQNPRHLVRRRGQEARLRCSPMKGHSHVYWYRQLPEEGLKFMVYLQKENIIDESGMPKERFSAEFPKEGPSILRIQQVVRGDSAAYFCASSPRYRVDSQETQYFGPGTRLLVL.

This chain joins TRBV7-9 and TRBJ2-1; possibly TRBD1 or TRBD2 for D (5 bases each). The length of the CDR3 is 17 residues. Trimming stripped 5 bases from V and 7 bases from J, with 24 bases between. Per the germline V gene, CDR1 is SEHNR and CDR2 is FQNEAQ (reference sequence). The CDR3 spells CASSPRGASYLWNEQFF. As DNA, the CDR3 is TGTGCCAGCAGCCCCCGAGGGGCGTCATACCTCTGGAATGAGCAGTTCTTC.

The chain links TRBV7-2 to TRBJ2-7; 7 nucleotides line up with TRBD2. The CDR3 length is 17 residues. V shed 2 bases, J shed 4 bases, and the junction held 14 bases outside the gene matches. CDR1 and CDR2 (germline): SGHTA, FQGNSA. CDR3 sequence: CASSLFPTAREGYEQYF. The DNA for the CDR3 is TGTGCCAGCAGCTTATTCCCAACTGCGAGGGAGGGTTACGAGCAGTACTTC.

The chain uses TRBV10-2 and TRBJ2-2, with 8 positions matching TRBD2. CDR1 and CDR2 (germline): WSHSY, SAAADI. V lost 8 bases, J lost 4 bases, and 12 bases stayed unmatched. The CDR3 is made up of 16 amino acids. The CDR3 DNA follows: TGCGCCAGCGAATTGGACGGGAGGGGTGGCACCGGGGAGCTGTTTTTT. Its protein product is CASELDGRGGTGELFF.